This T cell receptor beta chain is drawn from a study of blood T cell repertoires in COVID-19. On the study more broadly: The origin of the acute and convalescent COVID-19 samples was the United States, Italy and Spain. Nucleic acid was either cDNA or gDNA, and it came from T cells, B-cell-depleted T cells, or PBMCs.

Authors' data handling: By means of reference gene primer amplification, nucleated cell counts were estimated. Profiling relied on immunoSEQ multiplex PCR, and the TCRdb table lists in-frame clones only, not all of them. For V, J and clone size, that table is used; D and trimming come from the DNA. The sample has 300,000 or so clones; 83% are singletons. The material sequenced was peripheral blood. The source of this sequence is a woman aged 45-59 years with acute or convalescent COVID-19.

The CDR3 DNA reads TGTGCCAGCAGCCGAGGGACTAGCGGAACCTACGAGCAGTACTTC. Translated: CASSRGTSGTYEQYF. This chain uses TRBV3-1 (or the pseudogene TRBV3-2) with TRBJ2-7, with 11 bases fitting TRBD2. From germline, CDR1 is LGHDT and CDR2 YNNKEL (reference sequence). The CDR3 runs to 15 residues. V trimming: 4 bases; J trimming: 2 bases; junction bases outside the gene matches: 4.